Following are 18 T cell receptor beta chains from one sample sequenced in a study of blood T cells in healthy people across ages. A J-beta primer mix and a sample-barcoded 5' primer were used in a second PCR of about 7 to 12 cycles. TCRdb reprocessed the 5' RACE reads with MiXCR, giving one entry per CDR3 protein. This table holds around 520,000 distinct CDR3 sequences, 27% found once. These sequences were also reported in another study, on T cells of mothers and their children.

Source material: blood. The receptors were sampled from a boy under 10 years old in good health.

The V gene is TRBV10-2, the J gene TRBJ2-5; 10 bases align to TRBD2. CDR1 and CDR2 from the germline V gene are WSHSY and SAAADI. V trimming: 6 bases; J trimming: 3 bases; junction bases outside the gene matches: 4. The CDR3 contains 14 residues. The CDR3 sequence: CASRSGRGEETQYF. The DNA for the CDR3 is TGCGCCAGCAGAAGCGGGAGGGGGGAAGAGACCCAGTACTTC.

The V gene is TRBV14, the J gene TRBJ1-3; 7 bases match TRBD1. Trimming at V came to 2 bases and at J to 0 bases, leaving 4 bases not matched to a gene. CDR1 SGHDN and CDR2 FVKESK come from the germline V gene. The CDR3 covers 16 residues. The CDR3 loop is CASSQLGGISGNTIYF. CDR3 sequence (DNA): TGTGCCAGCAGCCAATTAGGGGGCATCTCTGGAAACACCATATATTTT.

The chain couples TRBV29-1 to TRBJ1-1, with a weak D call TRBD1 (6 bases). Germline CDR1 is SQVTM and CDR2 is ANQGSEA. V was trimmed by 5 bases and J by 11 bases, leaving 15 bases between them. The CDR3 is 11 residues long. This CDR3 reads CSVMVGGSAFF. The CDR3 DNA sequence: TGCAGCGTTATGGTGGGGGGCTCGGCTTTCTTT.

This clonotype was detected a few times. This chain links TRBV19 with TRBJ1-1, with D possibly being TRBD1 (6 bases). Trimming took 9 bases from V and 3 from J, leaving 14 bases between them. This CDR3 comprises 13 residues. The germline V gene encodes CDR1 LNHDA and CDR2 SQIVND (reference sequence). The CDR3 DNA reads as TGTGCCAGCTCCAGGACAGCGGACACTGAAGCTTTCTTT. The encoded protein is CASSRTADTEAFF.

The chain recombines TRBV3-1 with TRBJ2-7; D uncertain. In germline, CDR1 is LGHDT, CDR2 YNNKEL (reference sequence). The CDR3 totals 13 residues. V was clipped by 3 bases and J by 7 bases, with 13 bases between them. The CDR3 is CASSQAVAGEQYF. CDR3 sequence (DNA): TGTGCCAGCAGCCAGGCCGTAGCTGGGGAGCAGTACTTC.

The genes are TRBV5-1 and TRBJ2-6; D is ambiguous. Germline values: CDR1 SGHRS, CDR2 YFSETQ. The CDR3 is 16 residues long. Trimming removed 4 bases from V and 1 base from J, with 12 bases in between. DNA for the CDR3: TGCGCCAGCAGCAGCACGGTGAATTCTGGGGCCAACGTCCTGACTTTC. Residues: CASSSTVNSGANVLTF. Supplemented by reference TRBV5-1 and TRBJ2-6, the full variable domain reads KAGVTQTPRYLIKTRGQQVTLSCSPISGHRSVSWYQQTPGQGLQFLFEYFSETQRNKGNFPGRFSGRQFSNSRSEMNVSTLELGDSALYLCASSSTVNSGANVLTFGAGSRLTVL.

This chain connects TRBV11-2 to TRBJ2-1, with unresolved D. The CDR3 has 17 amino acids. Germline CDR1 reads SGHAT; CDR2 reads FQNNGV. V was shortened by 0 bases and J by 5 bases, with 17 bases between the two germline ends. CDR3 sequence reads: CASSLDLAARPDNEQFF. CDR3 DNA sequence: TGTGCCAGCAGCTTAGATCTCGCGGCTAGGCCTGACAATGAGCAGTTCTTC. Full variable domain (rest looked up from reference TRBV11-2 and TRBJ2-1): EAGVAQSPRYKIIEKRQSVAFWCNPISGHATLYWYQQILGQGPKLLIQFQNNGVVDDSQLPKDRFSAERLKGVDSTLKIQPAKLEDSAVYLCASSLDLAARPDNEQFFGPGTRLTVL.

This clonotype occurred a few times. The V call is TRBV6-5, the J call TRBJ2-2, with 8 positions matching TRBD2. Germline CDR1 is MNHEY and CDR2 is SVGAGI. V shed 2 bases, J shed 3 bases, and the junction held 2 bases outside the gene matches. There are 15 residues in the CDR3. This CDR3 reads CASSYSSGDTGELFF. The CDR3 nucleotides are TGTGCCAGCAGTTACAGTAGCGGGGACACCGGGGAGCTGTTTTTT.

This clonotype was found a few times. The V gene is TRBV6-5, the J gene TRBJ1-2; 7 positions agree with TRBD1. Germline values: CDR1 MNHEY, CDR2 SVGAGI. The CDR3 sequence is 13 residues long. Unmatched junction bases numbered 5, after V lost 7 bases and J lost 3 bases. The CDR3 loop reads CASTYDRDYGYTF. The CDR3 nucleotides read TGTGCCAGCACCTACGACAGGGACTATGGCTACACCTTC.

This clonotype has ten or more counts. The rearrangement uses TRBV2 and TRBJ1-3; no reliable D call. Germline CDR1 reads SNHLY; CDR2 reads FYNNEI. The CDR3 length is 14 residues. The ends were cut back, 1 base at V and 0 bases at J, with 4 bases in the middle. The CDR3 is CASSEGNSGNTIYF. CDR3 bases: TGTGCCAGCAGTGAAGGGAACTCTGGAAACACCATATATTTT.

The CDR3 loop is CASSLVSTQYF. CDR3 coding DNA: TGTGCCAGCAGCTTAGTGTCTACGCAGTATTTT. The chain couples TRBV7-2 to TRBJ2-3; unclear D gene. CDR3 size: 11 residues. From germline, CDR1 is SGHTA and CDR2 FQGNSA. V was cut by 1 base and J by 8 bases, with 4 bases left in between. The full variable domain, its missing parts supplied by reference TRBV7-2 and TRBJ2-3, is GAGVSQSPSNKVTEKGKDVELRCDPISGHTALYWYRQSLGQGLEFLIYFQGNSAPDKSGLPSDRFSAERTGGSVSTLTIQRTQQEDSAVYLCASSLVSTQYFGPGTRLTVL.

This clonotype was recorded many times. Written as DNA, the CDR3 is TGTGCCAGCAGCCCCTTCAGGGGGAATTCACCCCTCCACTTT. Its translation is CASSPFRGNSPLHF. The chain links TRBV7-2 to TRBJ1-6; 7 bases are a match to TRBD1. With V trimmed by 5 bases and J by 7 bases, 5 bases remained unmatched. There are 14 residues in the CDR3. Germline CDR1 SGHTA, CDR2 FQGNSA.

This clonotype has only a few counts. The genes are TRBV5-1 and TRBJ2-3; no definite D call. The length of the CDR3 is 13 residues. Germline-derived CDR1 and CDR2 are SGHRS and YFSETQ. Trimming stripped 5 bases from V and 2 bases from J, with 9 bases between. The CDR3 reads CASRSTATDTQYF. CDR3 coding DNA: TGCGCCAGCAGGTCGACTGCCACAGATACGCAGTATTTT.

This sequence joins TRBV5-6 and TRBJ2-5, with a tentative D call TRBD2 (6 bases). This CDR3 spans 16 amino acids. Germline V CDR1 and CDR2: SGHDT, YYEEEE. Trimming removed 2 bases from V and 2 bases from J, with 16 bases in between. The CDR3 DNA is TGTGCCAGCAGCTTTCAGCCGAGGAGGGATCAAGAGACCCAGTACTTC. Translating it yields CASSFQPRRDQETQYF.

This clonotype was seen more than once but under ten times. The gene calls are TRBV27 and TRBJ2-7; a weak D match, TRBD1 (5 bases). Between the trimmed V and J ends, which lost 6 bases and 3 bases, there was a span of 21 bases. Germline CDR1 reads MNHEY; CDR2 reads SMNVEV (reference sequence). CDR3 length equals 16 residues. CDR3 sequence: CASSQNTGRFSYEQYF. In nucleotides, the CDR3 is TGTGCCAGCAGCCAAAATACAGGCCGATTCAGCTACGAGCAGTACTTC.

The rearrangement uses TRBV3-1 and TRBJ1-1; D unresolved. This CDR3 region has 15 residues. Trimming took 1 base from V and 1 from J, leaving 10 bases between them. CDR1 and CDR2 from the germline V gene are LGHDT and YNNKEL (reference sequence). The CDR3 loop is CASSQALGRNTEAFF. The CDR3, as DNA: TGTGCCAGCAGCCAAGCTTTAGGCAGGAACACTGAAGCTTTCTTT.

As concerns this clonotype: A much larger clone lies a single base off, so this may be a read error. This is likely a read error, given that the CDR3 carries no conserved phenylalanine or tryptophan at its end. The chain links TRBV20-1 to TRBJ2-1; possible D gene TRBD1, 5 bases. V shed 3 bases and J shed 4 bases, with 13 bases lying between them. The germline gives CDR1 DFQATT, CDR2 SNEGSKA (reference sequence). The CDR3 contains 14 residues. CDR3 sequence reads: CSARDTTHYNEQFL. CDR3 in DNA: TGCAGTGCTAGGGACACGACCCATTACAATGAGCAGTTCCTC.

The rearrangement links TRBV4-3 to TRBJ2-1; 7 nucleotides agree with TRBD2. Germline V gene sequence: CDR1 LGHNA, CDR2 YSLEER. This CDR3 has 17 residues. Trimming cost V 4 bases and J 5 bases; bases outside gene matches: 14. The CDR3 DNA is TGCGCCAGCAGCCCGGAAGGGACTACCGGATCCCACAATGAGCAGTTCTTC. The encoded protein is CASSPEGTTGSHNEQFF.